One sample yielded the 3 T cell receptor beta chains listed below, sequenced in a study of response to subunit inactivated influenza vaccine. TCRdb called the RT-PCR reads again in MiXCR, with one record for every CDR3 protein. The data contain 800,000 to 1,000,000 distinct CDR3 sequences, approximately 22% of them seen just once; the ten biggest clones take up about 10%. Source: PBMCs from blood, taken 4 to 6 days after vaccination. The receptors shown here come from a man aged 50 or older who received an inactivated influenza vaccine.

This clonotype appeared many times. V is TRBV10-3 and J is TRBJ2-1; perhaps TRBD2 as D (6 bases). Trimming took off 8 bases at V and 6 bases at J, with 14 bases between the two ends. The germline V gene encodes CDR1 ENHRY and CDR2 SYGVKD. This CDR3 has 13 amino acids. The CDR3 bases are TGTGCCATCGAGCGGGCGGGGTCCAATGAGCAGTTCTTC. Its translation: CAIERAGSNEQFF.

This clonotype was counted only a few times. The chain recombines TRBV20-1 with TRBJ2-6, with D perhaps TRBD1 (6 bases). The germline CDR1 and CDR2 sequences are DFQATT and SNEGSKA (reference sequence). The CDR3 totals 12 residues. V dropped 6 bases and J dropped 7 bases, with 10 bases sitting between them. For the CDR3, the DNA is TGCAGTGCAAGGACAGATGCCAACGTCCTGACTTTC. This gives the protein CSARTDANVLTF.

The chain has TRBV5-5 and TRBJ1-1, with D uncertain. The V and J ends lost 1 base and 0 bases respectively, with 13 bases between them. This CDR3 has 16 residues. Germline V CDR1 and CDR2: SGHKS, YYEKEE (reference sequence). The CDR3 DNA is TGTGCCAGCAGCTTGAATCTGTTAGGATTGAACACTGAAGCTTTCTTT. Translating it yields CASSLNLLGLNTEAFF.